This TCR beta chain was identified in a study of blood T cell repertoires in COVID-19. Whole-study context: Acute-phase and convalescent COVID-19 samples originated in the United States, Italy and Spain.

Germline V lookup: CDR1 MNHNS, CDR2 SASEGT. This CDR3 contains 15 residues. Trimming left V 0 bases short and J 7 bases short, with 15 bases between. Sequenced by immunoSEQ multiplex PCR; TCRdb stores in-frame clones only, minus some. This sample has fewer than 250,000 clones, with 86% found just once. Sequences were obtained from PBMCs or T cells enriched from blood (not recorded which). The genes are TRBV6-1 and TRBJ1-2, with D hard to call. This clonotype was obtained from a woman in her 40s with acute COVID-19. The chain's CDR3 is CASSEARRRAGGYTF. The CDR3 DNA follows: TGTGCCAGCAGTGAAGCGCGGAGGCGGGCGGGTGGCTACACCTTC.